These T cell receptor beta chains were read from a single sample in a study of CD8+CD57+ T cells in acquired aplastic anemia. TCRdb re-derived calls from the reads in MiXCR, one entry per CDR3 protein. The sample lists about 210,000 distinct CDR3 sequences; 61% were seen once. The specimen sequenced was sorted CD4+, CD8+, or CD8+CD57+ T cells (not recorded which) from PBMCs. The source is a human donor in good health. Each CDR3 is given with its conserved first and last residue. A D gene is named only where the DNA matches it firmly. Size is stated for part of the rows, as once, few or many counts, or as a class when the clone is expanded.

j_call | v_call | d_call | clone_size | cdr3_aa | cdr3_nt
TRBJ1-4 | TRBV19 | TRBD1 | many | CASLKTGEDEKLFF | TGTGCCAGTCTCAAAACAGGGGAGGATGAAAAACTGTTTTTT
TRBJ1-6 | TRBV5-6 | TRBD1 | once | CASSGQGVGSPLHF | TGTGCCAGCAGCGGACAGGGGGTGGGTTCACCCCTCCACTTT
TRBJ2-7 | TRBV5-1 | . | many | CASSPRARQVSSYEQYF | TGCGCCAGCAGCCCACGTGCGCGACAGGTGAGCTCCTACGAGCAGTACTTC
TRBJ2-5 | TRBV7-3 | . | . | CASSFYICSARNRPTLDQETQYF | .
TRBJ2-7 | TRBV2 | . | . | CASKGTLYEQYF | TGTGCCAGCAAGGGCACCCTCTACGAGCAGTACTTC
TRBJ2-2 | TRBV15 | TRBD1 | few | CATGDRGRRTGELFF | TGTGCCACAGGAGACAGGGGGCGCCGGACCGGGGAGCTGTTTTTT
TRBJ2-3 | TRBV2 | TRBD1 | many | CASSSEGAYF | TGTGCCAGTAGCTCAGAGGGGGCGTATTTT
TRBJ2-3 | TRBV7-3 | . | few | CASAAEHTDTQYF | TGTGCCAGCGCAGCGGAACACACAGATACGCAGTATTTT
TRBJ1-4 | TRBV11-2 | TRBD1 | . | CADRDSNEKLFF | TGTGCCGACCGGGACAGTAATGAAAAACTGTTTTTT
TRBJ2-3 | TRBV6-5 | TRBD1 | . | CASGTDLFTQYF | TGTGCCAGCGGGACAGATCTTTTCACGCAGTATTTT
TRBJ2-7 | TRBV7-2 | TRBD1 | many | CASSRGQGYEQYF | TGTGCCAGCAGCAGGGGACAGGGCTACGAGCAGTACTTC
TRBJ2-7 | TRBV25-1 | . | many | CASSEWTIPSYEQYF | TGTGCCAGCAGTGAATGGACGATACCTTCCTACGAGCAGTACTTC
TRBJ1-5 | TRBV19 | TRBD1 | . | CASRDREASQPQHF | TGTGCCAGTCGGGACAGGGAGGCTAGTCAGCCCCAGCATTTT
TRBJ1-1 | TRBV11-2 | . | many | CASSLGGAGHLNTEAFF | TGTGCCAGCAGCTTAGGGGGGGCAGGGCACTTGAACACTGAAGCTTTCTTT
TRBJ2-1 | TRBV25-1 | . | . | CASSDPGELHNEQFF | TGTGCCAGCAGTGATCCGGGGGAACTCCACAATGAGCAGTTCTTC
TRBJ2-1 | TRBV2 | . | many | CASSDSGAGFDNEQFF | TGTGCCAGCAGTGACTCTGGGGCTGGGTTCGACAATGAGCAGTTCTTC
TRBJ2-1 | TRBV7-9 | . | many | CASSLVEQFF | TGTGCCAGCAGCTTAGTTGAGCAGTTCTTC
TRBJ2-5 | TRBV10-1 | . | . | CASSYIGISGLKGYQEAQYF | TGCGCCAGCAGTTATATAGGGATTAGCGGACTAAAAGGGTACCAAGAGGCCCAGTACTTC
TRBJ2-1 | TRBV19 | . | many | CASSIEEGMSYNEQFF | TGTGCCAGTAGTATAGAGGAGGGGATGAGCTACAATGAGCAGTTCTTC
TRBJ2-7 | TRBV6-2/TRBV6-3 | . | . | CASSYSDSSYEQYF | TGTGCCAGCAGTTACTCCGACAGTTCCTACGAGCAGTACTTC
TRBJ2-7 | TRBV12-3/TRBV12-4 | TRBD1 | . | CASRDRGEQYF | TGTGCCAGCAGAGACAGGGGCGAGCAGTACTTC
TRBJ2-1 | TRBV30 | . | . | CAWSPGKNEQFF | TGTGCCTGGAGTCCCGGGAAAAATGAGCAGTTCTTC
TRBJ2-1 | TRBV7-2 | . | once | CASSLGLGLLGEQFF | TGTGCCAGCAGTTTAGGGCTAGGTTTGTTGGGTGAGCAGTTCTTC
TRBJ2-5 | TRBV10-3 | TRBD1 | . | CAISSSTGEETQYF | TGTGCCATCAGTAGTTCGACAGGGGAAGAGACCCAGTACTTC
TRBJ1-4 | TRBV27 | . | . | CASAGETDYAFEKLFF | TGTGCCAGCGCTGGGGAGACAGATTATGCTTTTGAAAAACTGTTTTTT
TRBJ2-5 | TRBV7-8 | . | few | CASSPGVRETQYF | TGTGCCAGCAGCCCAGGGGTCCGGGAGACCCAGTACTTC
TRBJ2-7 | TRBV7-8 | TRBD1 | . | CASSSGTGCYEQYF | TGTGCCAGCAGCTCCGGGACAGGTTGCTACGAGCAGTACTTC
TRBJ1-1 | TRBV29-1 | . | . | CSAIRQMNTEAFF | TGCAGCGCCATCCGCCAGATGAACACTGAAGCTTTCTTT
TRBJ2-1 | TRBV2 | TRBD2 | . | CASSTPTSGYNEQFF | TGTGCCAGCAGTACCCCGACTAGCGGATACAATGAGCAGTTCTTC
TRBJ2-3 | TRBV7-9 | . | . | CASSLGGQDRTDTQYF | TGTGCCAGCAGCTTAGGTGGTCAGGACCGCACAGATACGCAGTATTTT
TRBJ1-6 | TRBV10-3 | TRBD1 | . | CAISESGGQGNSPLHF | TGTGCCATCAGTGAGTCCGGGGGACAGGGAAATTCACCCCTCCACTTT
TRBJ1-5 | TRBV5-4 | . | . | CASSHGGGAGNQPQHF | TGTGCCAGCAGCCACGGGGGGGGCGCGGGCAATCAGCCCCAGCATTTT
TRBJ2-7 | TRBV20-1 | TRBD2 | . | CSAGGTSAYEQYF | TGCAGTGCTGGCGGGACTAGCGCCTACGAGCAGTACTTC
TRBJ1-5 | TRBV2 | . | once | CASSYGANQPQHF | TGTGCCAGCAGTTACGGGGCCAATCAGCCCCAGCATTTT
TRBJ2-2 | TRBV7-9 | TRBD1 | . | CASRTGTGGTGELFF | TGTGCCAGCAGGACCGGGACAGGGGGAACCGGGGAGCTGTTTTTC
TRBJ2-7 | TRBV19 | . | many | CASSIVASYEQYF | TGTGCCAGTAGTATAGTAGCAAGCTACGAGCAGTACTTC
TRBJ2-1 | TRBV29-1 | TRBD1 | . | CSVAAGGTYNEQFF | TGCAGCGTTGCGGCAGGGGGCACCTACAATGAGCAGTTCTTC
TRBJ2-7 | TRBV11-2 | TRBD1 | . | CASSSDRGQGFEQYF | TGTGCCAGCAGCTCAGACAGAGGACAGGGGTTTGAGCAGTACTTC
TRBJ2-7 | TRBV7-9 | . | . | CASSLVGGYLSYEQYF | TGTGCCAGCAGCTTAGTGGGGGGCTACCTCTCCTACGAGCAGTACTTC
TRBJ2-1 | TRBV9 | . | . | CASSPLRGFGYNEQFF | TGTGCCAGCAGCCCCCTCCGGGGGTTCGGCTACAATGAGCAGTTCTTC
TRBJ1-6 | TRBV11-2 | . | . | CASSLGSGLAGSSPLHF | TGTGCCAGCAGCTTAGGATCAGGTCTGGCCGGCAGTTCACCCCTCCACTTT
TRBJ2-7 | TRBV7-9 | . | . | CASSSGTGEQYF | TGTGCCAGCAGCTCGGGCACAGGAGAGCAGTACTTC
TRBJ2-7 | TRBV20-1 | . | . | CSARGVVAHPYEQYF | TGCAGTGCTAGAGGGGTAGTAGCCCATCCCTACGAGCAGTACTTC
TRBJ1-4 | TRBV4-3 | TRBD1 | few | CASSQIGQGAGGEKLFF | TGCGCCAGCAGCCAAATAGGACAGGGGGCCGGTGGGGAAAAACTGTTTTTT
TRBJ2-7 | TRBV20-1 | . | . | CSATPVRTYEQYF | TGCAGTGCCACCCCCGTGCGAACCTACGAGCAGTACTTC
TRBJ2-1 | TRBV12-3/TRBV12-4 | . | . | CASVSASPTNEQFF | TGTGCCAGCGTATCGGCATCCCCCACTAATGAGCAGTTCTTC
TRBJ1-2 | TRBV13 | TRBD1 | many | CASSDDRGGATNYGYTF | TGTGCCAGCAGCGACGACAGGGGAGGCGCGACTAACTATGGCTACACCTTC
TRBJ2-1 | TRBV6-6 | . | many | CASSPEYNEQFF | TGTGCCAGCAGCCCGGAATACAATGAGCAGTTCTTC
TRBJ2-5 | TRBV9 | . | . | CASSPSLVGDQETQYF | TGTGCCAGCAGCCCATCCCTGGTAGGGGACCAAGAGACCCAGTACTTC
TRBJ2-7 | TRBV7-9 | TRBD1 | . | CASSAEGTGGTYEQYF | TGTGCCAGCAGTGCCGAGGGGACAGGGGGTACCTACGAGCAGTACTTC
TRBJ1-1 | TRBV28 | . | . | CASNWDVRPNTEAFF | TGTGCCAGCAATTGGGATGTTAGGCCGAACACTGAAGCTTTCTTT